The 27 T cell receptor beta chains reported below all come from one sample, sequenced in a study of molecular identifiers for immune sequencing clone quantification. TCRdb reprocessed the PCR reads with MiXCR, giving one entry per CDR3 protein. The sample has approximately 680,000 distinct CDR3 sequences; over 25% are singletons. Sequences were obtained from naive CD8+ T cells from blood, with Jurkat cell RNA spiked in. This sample's subset: FACS-sorted CD8+CD4-CCR7+CD45RA+ naive T cells. Receptors originate from a human donor in good health. Some libraries in this study had Jurkat cell RNA spiked in.

Concerning this clonotype: A much larger clone sits a single nucleotide away, making a read error possible. The genes are TRBV7-9 and TRBJ1-1, with D tentatively TRBD1 (5 bases). Germline loops: CDR1 SEHNR, CDR2 FQNEAQ (reference sequence). The CDR3 is made up of 15 amino acids. The V and J ends lost 5 bases and 3 bases respectively, with 16 bases between them. Here the CDR3 DNA reads TGTGCCAGCAGCCCGACGACCGGGGCAGACACTGAAGCTTTCTTT. This encodes CASSPTTGADTEAFF.

This clonotype was counted a few times. The chain carries TRBV25-1 and TRBJ2-2; tentatively, D is TRBD2 (5 bases). The CDR3 is 12 amino acids. Looked up from germline, CDR1 is MGHDK and CDR2 is SYGVNS. With 7 bases removed from V and 7 bases from J, the gap between germline ends came to 10 bases. CDR3 in amino acids: CASISGGGELFF. CDR3 nucleotide sequence: TGTGCCAGCATAAGTGGAGGCGGGGAGCTGTTTTTT.

As to this clonotype: An end of the junction differs from the germline gene, which may be a read error. The chain employs TRBV7-9 and TRBJ2-1; perhaps TRBD1 as D (6 bases). CDR1 and CDR2 (germline): SEHNR, FQNEAQ (reference sequence). This CDR3 has 13 amino acids. CDR3 region: CASNPGTYSEQFF. The CDR3 nucleotides read TGTGCCAGCAATCCCGGGACATACAGTGAGCAGTTCTTC.

This clonotype appeared many times. The rearrangement uses TRBV7-9 and TRBJ1-6; D call uncertain. Per germline, CDR1 SEHNR and CDR2 FQNEAQ (reference sequence). V lost 1 base and J lost 3, with 10 bases in between. This CDR3 has 16 residues. CDR3 residues: CASSLGGDIYNSPLHF. DNA for the CDR3: TGTGCCAGCAGCTTAGGAGGAGACATCTATAATTCACCCCTCCACTTT.

The sample holds many counts of this clonotype. The chain combines TRBV7-6 with TRBJ2-2; the match to TRBD1 covers 9 bases. The CDR3 has 18 amino acids. CDR1 and CDR2 from the germline V gene are SGHVS and FNYEAQ. The V segment lost 5 bases and the J segment 5 bases; nucleotides outside the gene matches: 15. CDR3 loop: CASSPTLLQGARTGELFF. Here the CDR3 DNA reads TGTGCCAGCAGCCCAACGTTACTACAGGGGGCAAGAACCGGGGAGCTGTTTTTT.

This clonotype was detected a few times. This rearrangement joins TRBV7-9 to TRBJ2-7; 7 bases are shared with TRBD2. J gave up 3 bases and V 5 bases, and 4 bases lay outside the gene matches. Germline values: CDR1 SEHNR, CDR2 FQNEAQ (reference sequence). CDR3 length equals 13 residues. Here the CDR3 reads CASSPPSGYEQYF. The CDR3 DNA sequence: TGTGCCAGCAGCCCCCCTAGCGGCTACGAGCAGTACTTC.

In this sample, this clonotype turned up a few times. This chain joins TRBV3-1 and TRBJ1-4; D is unresolved. CDR3 length: 14 amino acids. V was clipped by 0 bases and J by 7 bases, with 9 bases between them. Germline assignment: CDR1 LGHDT and CDR2 YNNKEL (reference sequence). The CDR3 nucleotides are TGTGCCAGCAGCCAAGACTGGTCTTTTGAAAAACTGTTTTTT. It specifies CASSQDWSFEKLFF.

This clonotype was observed many times. V gene TRBV13 combines with J gene TRBJ1-2; tentative D call: TRBD1 (6 bases). Trimming removed 5 bases from V and 4 bases from J, with 11 bases in between. CDR1 PRHDT and CDR2 FYEKMQ come from the germline V gene (reference sequence). The CDR3 has 13 residues. CDR3 in amino acids: CASSQRGGYGYTF. DNA of the CDR3: TGTGCCAGCAGCCAACGAGGGGGCTATGGCTACACCTTC.

The chain carries TRBV19 and TRBJ2-3; D may correspond to TRBD1 or TRBD2 (6 bases each). CDR1 and CDR2 from the germline V gene are LNHDA and SQIVND (reference sequence). The V and J ends lost 3 bases and 5 bases respectively, with 9 bases between them. The length of the CDR3 is 13 residues. CDR3 nucleotides: TGTGCCAGTAGTATGGGGGGCGGAGATACGCAGTATTTT. This sequence encodes CASSMGGGDTQYF.

A remark on this clonotype: Being one base from a much bigger clone, this may be a read error. This chain connects TRBV6-5 to TRBJ1-2, with 7 bases that match TRBD1. Germline-derived CDR1 and CDR2 are MNHEY and SVGAGI. V dropped 1 base and J dropped 5; count of bases not matched to a gene: 7. This CDR3 is 15 amino acids long. Here the CDR3 DNA reads TGTGCCAGCAGTTACTGCAAGACAGGGAGTTATGGCTACACCTTC. This encodes CASSYCKTGSYGYTF.

This clonotype came up many times. The genes are TRBV7-9 and TRBJ2-3; D is possibly TRBD2 (7 bases). The CDR3 has 17 residues. Germline lookup yields CDR1 SEHNR and CDR2 FQNEAQ (reference sequence). V lost 7 bases and J lost 0, with 20 bases in between. The DNA of the CDR3 is TGTGCCAGCACCTATTCCGGGGGGCCCTATAGCACAGATACGCAGTATTTT. This encodes CASTYSGGPYSTDTQYF.

On this clonotype itself: Mismatch with germline at one junction end may stem from a read error. V and J are TRBV7-9 and TRBJ2-5; 13 nucleotides align to TRBD2. Looked up from germline, CDR1 is SEHNR and CDR2 is FQNEAQ (reference sequence). This CDR3 is built from 15 residues. The CDR3 region is CASSAGTSGEEPQYF. The CDR3 nucleotides read TGTGCCAGCAGCGCCGGGACTAGCGGGGAAGAGCCCCAGTACTTC.

The chain employs TRBV27 and TRBJ2-7, with 7 bases that match TRBD1. Germline lookup yields CDR1 MNHEY and CDR2 SMNVEV (reference sequence). Germline trimming cut 4 bases from V and 0 bases from J; bases unmatched to any gene: 6. The CDR3 contains 15 residues. The CDR3 sequence is CASSSGQLSSYEQYF. DNA of the CDR3: TGTGCCAGCAGTTCGGGACAGCTAAGCTCCTACGAGCAGTACTTC.

J is TRBJ1-5 and V is TRBV19, with D hard to call. This CDR3 is 16 amino acids long. Germline V CDR1 and CDR2: LNHDA, SQIVND (reference sequence). V was clipped by 2 bases and J by 0 bases, with 11 bases between them. CDR3 coding DNA: TGTGCCAGTAGTATAACTGGAGACTATAGCAATCAGCCCCAGCATTTT. Translated: CASSITGDYSNQPQHF.

This clonotype has ten or more counts. This sequence joins TRBV20-1 and TRBJ1-3; no firm D call. Germline lookup yields CDR1 DFQATT and CDR2 SNEGSKA (reference sequence). V was clipped by 0 bases and J by 1 base, with 13 bases between them. The CDR3 extends over 16 amino acids. The CDR3 DNA reads as TGCAGTGCTAGAGATACGACGGAGCAATCTGGAAACACCATATATTTT. Amino acid sequence: CSARDTTEQSGNTIYF.

The J gene is TRBJ1-2, the V gene TRBV3-1; a possible D gene is TRBD1 (5 bases). The germline CDR1 and CDR2 sequences are LGHDT and YNNKEL (reference sequence). This CDR3 has 15 amino acids. V gave up 1 base and J gave up 6 bases, with 15 bases separating them. DNA of the CDR3: TGTGCCAGCAGCCAAGTATATAGGGGCAAAGATGGCTACACCTTC. It specifies CASSQVYRGKDGYTF.

This chain joins TRBV19 and TRBJ1-5; D gene uncertain. The CDR3 covers 13 residues. Germline V CDR1 and CDR2: LNHDA, SQIVND (reference sequence). The V and J ends lost 1 base and 8 bases respectively, with 9 bases between them. CDR3 region: CASSIVAEEPQHF. The CDR3 DNA reads as TGTGCCAGTAGTATAGTTGCCGAGGAGCCCCAGCATTTT.

On this clonotype itself: With a much larger clone just one base away, this may be a read error. This chain uses TRBV10-3 with TRBJ2-3; a possible D gene is TRBD2 (5 bases). Trimming shortened V by 8 bases and J by 4 bases, and 13 bases separated the two germline ends. The CDR3 sequence is 13 residues long. Germline values: CDR1 ENHRY, CDR2 SYGVKD. The CDR3 region has the DNA TGTGCCATCTGTGTTTCGGGATCAGATACGCAGTATTTT. It translates to CAICVSGSDTQYF.

This clonotype was detected ten times or more. The CDR3 reads CASSQDSSSLEGYTF. The CDR3, as DNA: TGTGCCAGCAGCCAAGACTCTTCCAGCCTGGAGGGCTACACCTTC. The genes are TRBV4-2 and TRBJ1-2; D not resolved. The germline gives CDR1 LGHNA, CDR2 YNFKEQ. The CDR3 has 15 residues. The V end was cut by 0 bases, the J end by 8 bases, with 16 bases between.

With respect to this clonotype: One end of the junction is discordant with germline, which a read error may explain. The chain is built from TRBV5-1 and TRBJ1-1; 10 bases are a match to TRBD1. Germline CDR1 is SGHRS and CDR2 is YFSETQ. The CDR3 sequence is 15 residues long. CDR3 loop: CASSSGTGVNTAAFF. The DNA for the CDR3 is TGCGCCAGCAGCTCTGGGACAGGGGTGAACACTGCAGCTTTCTTT.

This sequence joins TRBV5-4 and TRBJ1-1, with no clear D. Germline V gives CDR1 SGHNT, CDR2 YYREEE (reference sequence). Trimming left V 0 bases short and J 1 base short, with 10 bases between. The CDR3 sequence is 15 residues long. This CDR3 is CASSLEGAPNTEAFF. The CDR3 nucleotides are TGTGCCAGCAGCTTGGAAGGTGCCCCGAACACTGAAGCTTTCTTT.

This clonotype has at least ten counts. The V and J genes are TRBV5-6 and TRBJ2-3; D is perhaps TRBD1 (6 bases). CDR3 length: 17 amino acids. Germline lookup yields CDR1 SGHDT and CDR2 YYEEEE. The V gene lost 4 bases and the J gene lost 2 bases, with 20 bases spanning the gap. CDR3 residues: CASSEQGQQFDTDTQYF. The CDR3 bases are TGTGCCAGCAGCGAACAAGGACAGCAGTTTGACACAGATACGCAGTATTTT.

As regards this clonotype: One base away lies a much larger clone, so this may be a sequencing read error. The chain recombines TRBV29-1 with TRBJ2-1, with 7 bases identical to TRBD2. The germline CDR1 and CDR2 sequences are SQVTM and ANQGSEA. The CDR3 totals 12 residues. CDR3: CTSWGGGNVQFF. The CDR3 DNA sequence: TGCACCTCATGGGGGGGAGGAAATGTGCAGTTCTTC.

Notes on this clonotype: Just one base apart from a much larger clone, this may be a read error. The chain employs TRBV12-3 or TRBV12-4 and TRBJ2-2; D is unclear. The CDR3 runs to 13 residues. The CDR3 is CTSSPHTSGELFF. In DNA, the CDR3 is TGTACCAGCAGCCCCCACACATCCGGGGAGCTGTTTTTT.

On this clonotype: A read error may explain this, as a much larger clone is one base away. Given the absence of the conserved phenylalanine or tryptophan at the CDR3 end, a read error is likely. This chain uses TRBV2 with TRBJ2-1, with unresolved D. The V gene's germline CDR1 is SNHLY and CDR2 FYNNEI. CDR3 length: 15 amino acids. V was trimmed by 1 base and J by 7 bases, leaving 14 bases between them. In DNA, the CDR3 is TGTGCCAGCAGTGAAGGTTCAGTACTTGGGAATGAGCAGTTCTCC. Its translation is CASSEGSVLGNEQFS.

There are many counts of this clonotype. The V call is TRBV14, the J call TRBJ1-4; unclear D gene. The germline gives CDR1 SGHDN, CDR2 FVKESK. There are 13 residues in the CDR3. With 3 bases removed from V and 8 bases from J, the gap between germline ends came to 10 bases. This CDR3 is CASSHLGQEKLFF. CDR3 DNA sequence: TGTGCCAGCAGCCATCTAGGGCAGGAAAAACTGTTTTTT. Supplemented by reference TRBV14 and TRBJ1-4, the full variable domain reads EAGVTQFPSHSVIEKGQTVTLRCDPISGHDNLYWYRRVMGKEIKFLLHFVKESKQDESGMPNNRFLAERTGGTYSTLKVQPAELEDSGVYFCASSHLGQEKLFFGSGTQLSVL.

This clonotype was counted only a few times. The J gene is TRBJ1-1, the V gene TRBV4-1; 7 positions match TRBD1. V dropped 2 bases and J dropped 1; count of bases not matched to a gene: 7. The CDR3 is made up of 16 amino acids. Germline values: CDR1 MGHRA, CDR2 YSYEKL. As DNA, the CDR3 is TGCGCCAGCAGCCAAATTACGGGACAGTCGAACACTGAAGCTTTCTTT. It is translated as CASSQITGQSNTEAFF.